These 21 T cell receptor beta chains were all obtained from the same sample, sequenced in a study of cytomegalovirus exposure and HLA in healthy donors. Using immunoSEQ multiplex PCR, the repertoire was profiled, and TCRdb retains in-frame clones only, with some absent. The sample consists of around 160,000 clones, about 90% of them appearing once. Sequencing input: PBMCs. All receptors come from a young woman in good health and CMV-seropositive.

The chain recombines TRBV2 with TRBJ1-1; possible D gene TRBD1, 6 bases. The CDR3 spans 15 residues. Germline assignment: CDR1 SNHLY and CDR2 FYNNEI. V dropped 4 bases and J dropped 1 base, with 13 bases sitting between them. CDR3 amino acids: CASSAGRTENTEAFF. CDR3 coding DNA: TGTGCCAGCAGTGCAGGAAGGACAGAGAACACTGAAGCTTTCTTT.

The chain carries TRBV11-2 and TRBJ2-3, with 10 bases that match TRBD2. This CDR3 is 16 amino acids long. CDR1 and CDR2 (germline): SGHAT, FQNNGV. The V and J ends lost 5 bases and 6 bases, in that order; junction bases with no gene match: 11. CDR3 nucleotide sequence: TGTGCCAGCAGCACTCGCAGCGGGGGGGCTGGGGATACGCAGTATTTT. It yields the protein CASSTRSGGAGDTQYF.

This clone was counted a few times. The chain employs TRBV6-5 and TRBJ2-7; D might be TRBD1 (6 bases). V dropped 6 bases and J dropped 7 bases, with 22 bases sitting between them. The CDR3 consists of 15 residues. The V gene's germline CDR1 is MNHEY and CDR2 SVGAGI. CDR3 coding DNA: TGTGCCAGCAGCCCTCCTGGTTACAGGGCTAGGGAGCAGTACTTC. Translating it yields CASSPPGYRAREQYF.

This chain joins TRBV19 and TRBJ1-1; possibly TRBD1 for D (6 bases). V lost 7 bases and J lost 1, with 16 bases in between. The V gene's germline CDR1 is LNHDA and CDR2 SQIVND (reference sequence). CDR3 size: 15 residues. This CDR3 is CASTRTAPTNTEAFF. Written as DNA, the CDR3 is TGTGCCAGTACCAGGACAGCTCCCACGAACACTGAAGCTTTCTTT.

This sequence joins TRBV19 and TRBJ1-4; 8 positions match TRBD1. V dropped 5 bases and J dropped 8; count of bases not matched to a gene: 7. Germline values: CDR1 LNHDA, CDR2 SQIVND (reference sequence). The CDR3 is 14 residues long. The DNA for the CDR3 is TGTGCCAGTAGTGCTGACAGGGGAGACGAAAAACTGTTTTTT. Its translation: CASSADRGDEKLFF.

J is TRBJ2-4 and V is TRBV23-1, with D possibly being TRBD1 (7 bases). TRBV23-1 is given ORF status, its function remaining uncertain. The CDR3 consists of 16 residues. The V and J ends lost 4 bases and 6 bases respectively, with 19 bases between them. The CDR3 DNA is TGCGCCAGCAGTCCAAGGGGGGAGCCAGGGGGAAACATTCAGTACTTC. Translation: CASSPRGEPGGNIQYF.

The CDR3 loop reads CASSIIAGRYGYTF. In nucleotides, the CDR3 is TGTGCCAGTAGTATTATCGCAGGCCGCTATGGCTACACCTTC. The gene calls are TRBV19 and TRBJ1-2; D not resolved. The CDR3 is 14 amino acids. With 3 bases removed from V and 4 bases from J, the gap between germline ends came to 12 bases. CDR1 is LNHDA, CDR2 SQIVND, per germline (reference sequence).

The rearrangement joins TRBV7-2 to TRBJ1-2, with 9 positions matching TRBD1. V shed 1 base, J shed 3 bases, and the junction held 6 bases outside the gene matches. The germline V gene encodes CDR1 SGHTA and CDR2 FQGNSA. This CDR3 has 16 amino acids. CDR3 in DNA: TGTGCCAGCAGCTTAGGGGAACAGGGGGCGTACTATGGCTACACCTTC. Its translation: CASSLGEQGAYYGYTF.

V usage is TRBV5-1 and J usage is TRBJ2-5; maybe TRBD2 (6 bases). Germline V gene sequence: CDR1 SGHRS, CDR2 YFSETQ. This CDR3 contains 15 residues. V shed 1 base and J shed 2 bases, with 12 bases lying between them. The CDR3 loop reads CASSLWGEAQETQYF. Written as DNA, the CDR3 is TGCGCCAGCAGCTTGTGGGGGGAAGCGCAAGAGACCCAGTACTTC. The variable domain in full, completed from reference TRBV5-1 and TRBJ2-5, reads KAGVTQTPRYLIKTRGQQVTLSCSPISGHRSVSWYQQTPGQGLQFLFEYFSETQRNKGNFPGRFSGRQFSNSRSEMNVSTLELGDSALYLCASSLWGEAQETQYFGPGTRLLVL.

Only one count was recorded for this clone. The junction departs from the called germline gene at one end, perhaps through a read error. CDR3 residues: CASSQETTGYSDEQYF. The CDR3 DNA sequence: TGCGCCAGCAGCCAAGAGACGACAGGTTACTCCGACGAGCAGTACTTC. V and J are TRBV4-1 and TRBJ2-7; D perhaps matches TRBD1 (6 bases). The CDR3 is 16 residues long. Germline loops: CDR1 MGHRA, CDR2 YSYEKL.

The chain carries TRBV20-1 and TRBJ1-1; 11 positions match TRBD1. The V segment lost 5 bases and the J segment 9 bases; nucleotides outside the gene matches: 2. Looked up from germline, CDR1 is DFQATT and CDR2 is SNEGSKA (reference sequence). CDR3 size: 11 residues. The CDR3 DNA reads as TGCAGTGCTGGACAGGGGGCTCAAGCTTTCTTT. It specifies CSAGQGAQAFF.

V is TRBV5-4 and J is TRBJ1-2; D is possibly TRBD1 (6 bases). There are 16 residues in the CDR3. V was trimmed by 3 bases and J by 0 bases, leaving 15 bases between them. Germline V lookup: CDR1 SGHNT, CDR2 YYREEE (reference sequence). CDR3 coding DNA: TGTGCCAGCAGCTCTCTCGGACAGCGATCTAACTATGGCTACACCTTC. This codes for CASSSLGQRSNYGYTF.

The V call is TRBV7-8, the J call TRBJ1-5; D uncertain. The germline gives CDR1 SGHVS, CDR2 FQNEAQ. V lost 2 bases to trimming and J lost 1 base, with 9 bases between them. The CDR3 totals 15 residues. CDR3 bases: TGTGCCAGCAGCTTATCGGGGTTGAGCAATCAGCCCCAGCATTTT. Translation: CASSLSGLSNQPQHF.

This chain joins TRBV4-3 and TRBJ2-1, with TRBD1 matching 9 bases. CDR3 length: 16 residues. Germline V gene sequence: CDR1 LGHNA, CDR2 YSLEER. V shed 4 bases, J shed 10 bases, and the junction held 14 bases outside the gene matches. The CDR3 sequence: CASSLGQGLPYGEQFF. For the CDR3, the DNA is TGCGCCAGCAGCCTGGGACAGGGCCTCCCCTACGGGGAGCAGTTCTTC.

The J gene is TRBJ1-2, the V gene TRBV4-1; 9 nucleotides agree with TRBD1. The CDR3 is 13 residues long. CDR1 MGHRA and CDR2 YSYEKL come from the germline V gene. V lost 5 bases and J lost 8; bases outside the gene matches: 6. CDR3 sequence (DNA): TGCGCCAGCAGCGGACAGGGGCCCTTAGGCTACACCTTC. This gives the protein CASSGQGPLGYTF.

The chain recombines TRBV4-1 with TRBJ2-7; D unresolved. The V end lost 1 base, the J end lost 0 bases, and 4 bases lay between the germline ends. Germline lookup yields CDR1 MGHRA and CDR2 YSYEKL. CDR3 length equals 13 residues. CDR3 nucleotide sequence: TGCGCCAGCAGCCAAGGGCTCTCCTACGAGCAGTACTTC. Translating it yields CASSQGLSYEQYF.

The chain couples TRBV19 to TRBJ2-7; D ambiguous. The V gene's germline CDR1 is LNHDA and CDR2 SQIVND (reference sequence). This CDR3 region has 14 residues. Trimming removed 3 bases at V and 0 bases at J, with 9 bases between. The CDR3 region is CASSIVAPSYEQYF. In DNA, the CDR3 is TGTGCCAGTAGTATTGTGGCTCCCTCCTACGAGCAGTACTTC.

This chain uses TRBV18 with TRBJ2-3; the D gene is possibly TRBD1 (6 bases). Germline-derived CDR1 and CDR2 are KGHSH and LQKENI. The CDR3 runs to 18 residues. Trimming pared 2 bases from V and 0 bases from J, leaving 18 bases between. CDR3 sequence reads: CASSPDRAQGLSTDTQYF. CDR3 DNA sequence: TGTGCCAGCTCACCAGATCGAGCCCAGGGGCTGAGCACAGATACGCAGTATTTT.

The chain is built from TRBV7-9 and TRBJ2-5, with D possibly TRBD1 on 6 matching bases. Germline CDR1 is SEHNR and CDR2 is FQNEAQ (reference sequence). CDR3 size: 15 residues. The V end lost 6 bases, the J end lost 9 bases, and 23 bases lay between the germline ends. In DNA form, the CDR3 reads TGTGCCAGCAGTTATCAAGCCACAGGGACCGGGGCCCAGTACTTC. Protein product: CASSYQATGTGAQYF. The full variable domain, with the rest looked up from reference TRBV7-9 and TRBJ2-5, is DTGVSQNPRHKITKRGQNVTFRCDPISEHNRLYWYRQTLGQGPEFLTYFQNEAQLEKSRLLSDRFSAERPKGSFSTLEIQRTEQGDSAMYLCASSYQATGTGAQYFGPGTRLLVL.

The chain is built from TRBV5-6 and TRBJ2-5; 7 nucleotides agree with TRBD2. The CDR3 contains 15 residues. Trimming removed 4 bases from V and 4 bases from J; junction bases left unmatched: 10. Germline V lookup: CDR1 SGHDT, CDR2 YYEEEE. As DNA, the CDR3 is TGTGCCAGCAGCCCTAATAGCGGGCTCGGAGAGACCCAGTACTTC. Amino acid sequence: CASSPNSGLGETQYF.

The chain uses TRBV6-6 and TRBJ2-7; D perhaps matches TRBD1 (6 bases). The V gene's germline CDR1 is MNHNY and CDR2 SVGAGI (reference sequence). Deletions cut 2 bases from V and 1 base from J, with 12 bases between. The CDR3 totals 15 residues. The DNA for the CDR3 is TGTGCCAGCAGTTACGCCGGGACACCATCCTACGAGCAGTACTTC. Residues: CASSYAGTPSYEQYF.